Listed below are T cell receptor beta chains from one sample, sequenced in a study of cytomegalovirus exposure and HLA in healthy donors. Sequenced by immunoSEQ multiplex PCR; TCRdb stores in-frame clones only, minus some. The sample contains about 140,000 clones, around 72% of which appear only once. Sequencing input: PBMCs. The receptors stem from a woman in her 40s in good health and CMV-seronegative. Both conserved end residues are part of each CDR3. Each record gives: V gene, J gene, CDR3 protein.

v_call: TRBV5-1; j_call: TRBJ2-3; cdr3_aa: CASSLDGTAGGDTQYF
v_call: TRBV6-5; j_call: TRBJ1-1; cdr3_aa: CASSYSGHPRIFF
v_call: TRBV27; j_call: TRBJ1-1; cdr3_aa: CASRRGTGGLSTEAFF
v_call: TRBV7-9; j_call: TRBJ2-7; cdr3_aa: CASSLGEGAGDEQYF
v_call: TRBV9; j_call: TRBJ2-5; cdr3_aa: CASSVGQGEETQYF
v_call: TRBV7-9; j_call: TRBJ1-5; cdr3_aa: CASSSTGGDQPQHF
v_call: TRBV6-8; j_call: TRBJ2-5; cdr3_aa: CASSQGAQETQYF
v_call: TRBV11-1; j_call: TRBJ2-1; cdr3_aa: CASSPRWGLGSYNEQFF
v_call: TRBV5-4; j_call: TRBJ2-1; cdr3_aa: CASSLDTPSYNEQFF
v_call: TRBV9; j_call: TRBJ2-4; cdr3_aa: CASSEGGGAKNIQYF
v_call: TRBV7-9; j_call: TRBJ1-3; cdr3_aa: CASSIWDRTSGNTIYF
v_call: TRBV11-2; j_call: TRBJ2-2; cdr3_aa: CASTESPGELFF
v_call: TRBV4-1; j_call: TRBJ1-1; cdr3_aa: CASRSNPQANTEAFF
v_call: TRBV27; j_call: TRBJ1-5; cdr3_aa: CASSLREPGGLSNQPQHF
v_call: TRBV9; j_call: TRBJ2-1; cdr3_aa: CASSVEDSYNEQFF
v_call: TRBV19; j_call: TRBJ1-3; cdr3_aa: CASQREAGNTIYF
v_call: TRBV9; j_call: TRBJ1-4; cdr3_aa: CASSVTGGFREKLFF
v_call: TRBV7-6; j_call: TRBJ2-5; cdr3_aa: CASSFIGGETQYF